Sequencing of this TCR beta chain was carried out in a study of shared clonotypes between healthy human individuals. In the study overall: A donor's plate count was three for CD4 naive and three for CD4 memory; CD8 naive had two and CD8 memory one.

TCRdb's copy holds only in-frame clones and misses some; the assay was immunoSEQ multiplex PCR. The table lists around 560,000 clones, 95% of them singletons. The germline V gene has CDR1 MDHEN and CDR2 SYDVKM. Trimming took 4 bases from V and 2 from J, leaving 12 bases between them. This CDR3 is built from 14 residues. Selected positively for CCR7 and CD45RO-negative, naive CD8 cells excluded terminally differentiated effector memory CD45RA+ cells. Only Caucasian adults living in Nashville, Tennessee made up the donor group. The source is a woman between 25 and 40 years old in good health. Sequenced material: naive CD8+ T cells sorted from blood. This chain uses TRBV28 with TRBJ2-7, with a tentative D call TRBD2 (5 bases). DNA of the CDR3: TGTGCCAGCAGTTATCGGGGAACAGCCTACGAGCAGTACTTC. This sequence encodes CASSYRGTAYEQYF.